One and the same sample provided the 13 T cell receptor beta chains below, sequenced in a study of Ad26.COV2.S vaccination and SARS-CoV-2 variants (dated by TCRdb to the early 2020s). In light of the paper, this sample's time point label describes: individuals recovered from natural SARS-CoV-2 infection. Library preparation used the immunoSEQ multiplex PCR assay. TCRdb obtained this table from immuneACCESS and retained in-frame rearrangements with V and J assigned. These tables miss some clones; where compared with another copy, unresolved V genes account for less than half of the shortfall, and the remainder is unexplained. This sample has around 370,000 clones in its table, and roughly 94% of those were observed once. The ten largest clones capture 3% to 4% of the sample. The sample here was peripheral blood, taken after recovery from COVID-19. These receptors were collected from a human donor who had recovered from COVID-19.

V usage is TRBV6-5 and J usage is TRBJ2-7; D is ambiguous. V lost 5 bases and J lost 1, with 9 bases in between. The CDR3 spans 13 residues. Germline CDR1 and CDR2: MNHEY and SVGAGI. CDR3 residues: CASSKSGSYEQYF. Here the CDR3 DNA reads TGTGCCAGCAGTAAGAGTGGGTCCTACGAGCAGTACTTC.

The V call is TRBV19, the J call TRBJ1-5; no reliable D call. The CDR3 covers 15 residues. The V end was cut by 0 bases, the J end by 2 bases, with 8 bases between. The germline gives CDR1 LNHDA, CDR2 SQIVND (reference sequence). CDR3 loop: CASSIEGAGNQPQHF. DNA of the CDR3: TGTGCCAGTAGTATAGAGGGTGCCGGCAATCAGCCCCAGCATTTT.

The chain is built from TRBV6-5 and TRBJ1-2, with D possibly being TRBD1 (6 bases). V dropped 10 bases and J dropped 3 bases, with 9 bases sitting between them. The CDR3 sequence is 11 residues long. The germline V gene encodes CDR1 MNHEY and CDR2 SVGAGI. The CDR3 region has the DNA TGTGCCACCCAGGGGTACTATGGCTACACCTTC. Translation gives CATQGYYGYTF.

This clone has a handful of counts. The genes are TRBV5-1 and TRBJ1-6, with TRBD1 matching 11 bases. The length of the CDR3 is 15 residues. V shed 4 bases and J 14 bases; nucleotides not matched to a gene: 11. Germline V gives CDR1 SGHRS, CDR2 YFSETQ. CDR3 region: CASSAGQGAGRALHF. CDR3 nucleotides: TGCGCCAGCAGCGCAGGACAGGGGGCAGGTAGGGCCCTCCACTTT.

The chain combines TRBV2 with TRBJ1-2; perhaps TRBD1 as D (6 bases). Germline values: CDR1 SNHLY, CDR2 FYNNEI. CDR3 length: 13 amino acids. V lost 7 bases to trimming and J lost 0 bases, with 9 bases between them. The CDR3 nucleotides read TGTGCCAGCACATGGACAGCTAACTATGGCTACACCTTC. It is translated as CASTWTANYGYTF.

The chain is built from TRBV6-2 or TRBV6-3 and TRBJ2-3; 9 nucleotides align to TRBD2. The J segment lost 4 bases and the V segment lost 2 bases, leaving 4 bases of the junction unmatched. CDR3 length: 15 amino acids. Germline-derived CDR1 and CDR2 are MNHEY and SVGEGT. CDR3 residues: CASSYVLAGPDTQYF. The DNA for the CDR3 is TGTGCCAGCAGTTACGTACTAGCGGGTCCAGATACGCAGTATTTT.

The chain employs TRBV9 and TRBJ1-2; 9 nucleotides line up with TRBD1. The V segment lost 1 base and the J segment 8 bases; nucleotides outside the gene matches: 9. The CDR3 is made up of 15 amino acids. CDR1 and CDR2 from the germline V gene are SGDLS and YYNGEE. CDR3 in DNA: TGTGCCAGCAGCGTAAGGTGGACAGGGGATAGGGGCTACACCTTC. Translated, it gives CASSVRWTGDRGYTF. Supplemented by reference TRBV9 and TRBJ1-2, the full variable domain reads DSGVTQTPKHLITATGQRVTLRCSPRSGDLSVYWYQQSLDQGLQFLIQYYNGEERAKGNILERFSAQQFPDLHSELNLSSLELGDSALYFCASSVRWTGDRGYTFGSGTRLTVV.

CDR3 coding DNA: TGTGCCAGCAGTCGCAGATTGAACACTGAAGCTTTCTTT. This translates into CASSRRLNTEAFF. The rearrangement uses TRBV6-2 or TRBV6-3 and TRBJ1-1, with D hard to call. Trimming cost V 5 bases and J 0 bases, with 7 bases left between them. This CDR3 has 13 residues. CDR1 and CDR2 (germline): MNHEY, SVGEGT.

The chain carries TRBV18 and TRBJ1-4; a possible D gene is TRBD1 (5 bases). The CDR3 contains 17 residues. Trimming removed 3 bases from V and 8 bases from J, with 22 bases in between. Germline V gene lookup returns CDR1 KGHSH and CDR2 LQKENI. The CDR3 DNA reads TGTGCCAGCTCACCTCGGGACGGTACCCGAGAAATGGAAAAACTGTTTTTT. Translating it yields CASSPRDGTREMEKLFF.

This clone was seen just once. DNA of the CDR3: TGCAGCGTTGGATCCGGGACAGGGATGAACACTGAAGCTTTCTTT. Translated, it gives CSVGSGTGMNTEAFF. The rearrangement joins TRBV29-1 to TRBJ1-1; 9 nucleotides line up with TRBD1. Germline V CDR1 and CDR2: SQVTM, ANQGSEA. The junction had 6 bases not matched to a gene; V was cut back by 4 bases and J by 0 bases. The length of the CDR3 is 15 residues.

V usage is TRBV6-5 and J usage is TRBJ1-5; 9 nucleotides align to TRBD1. In germline, CDR1 is MNHEY, CDR2 SVGAGI. The junction had 0 bases not matched to a gene; V was cut back by 6 bases and J by 6 bases. CDR3 size: 12 residues. For the CDR3, the DNA is TGTGCCAGCAGACAGGGGGCTCAGCCCCAGCATTTT. It encodes CASRQGAQPQHF.

The CDR3 protein is CASKRRETQYF. The DNA of the CDR3 is TGTGCCAGTAAGAGGAGGGAGACCCAGTACTTC. The chain is built from TRBV19 and TRBJ2-5; perhaps TRBD2 as D (5 bases). The germline V gene has CDR1 LNHDA and CDR2 SQIVND (reference sequence). The CDR3 sequence is 11 residues long. Deletions cut 7 bases from V and 5 bases from J, with 8 bases between.

The chain joins TRBV7-8 to TRBJ2-6, with D perhaps matching TRBD1 (6 bases). This CDR3 comprises 18 residues. Trimming took off 2 bases at V and 3 bases at J, with 17 bases between the two ends. Germline lookup yields CDR1 SGHVS and CDR2 FQNEAQ. The CDR3: CASSLYRTARGGANVLTF. For the CDR3, the DNA is TGTGCCAGCAGCTTATATAGGACAGCCCGAGGTGGGGCCAACGTCCTGACTTTC.